The present entry profiles one T cell receptor beta chain with its context. As yet, its antigen is unknown. PCR employed 60 Vbeta and 13 Jbeta primers. Clones were read by immunoSEQ multiplex PCR, and TCRdb kept only the in-frame ones, dropping some. Among approximately 130,000 clones, almost 85% were seen once, and the ten largest hold under 3%. The data are from a study of cytomegalovirus exposure and HLA in healthy donors. Whole-study findings and limits: Over 150 TCR beta chains were listed as cytomegalovirus-associated.

Germline V gene data show CDR1 as LNHDA and CDR2 as SQIVND (reference sequence). Germline trimming cut 1 base from V and 10 bases from J; bases unmatched to any gene: 7. The CDR3 is made up of 15 amino acids. Sequences were obtained from PBMCs. The genes are TRBV19 and TRBJ2-2; 9 nucleotides match TRBD2. The TCR comes from a boy aged 2 to 10 in good health and CMV-seronegative. The CDR3 bases are TGTGCCAGTAGTATAGGACTAGCGGCCGAGCCGGAGCTGTTTTTT. Protein sequence: CASSIGLAAEPELFF.